The 19 T cell receptor beta chains below all came from one sample that was sequenced in a study of Tregs in tolerant kidney transplant recipients. The nonmyeloablative bone marrow transplants came from related graft donors, with transient mixed chimerism. Some clones are missing from TCRdb's copy, which holds only in-frame ones; the method was immunoSEQ multiplex PCR. The sample records approximately 60,000 clones, about 87% being singletons. The sequencing here drew on CD4+ T cells from blood (PBMCs), taken 6 months after the transplant. The receptors were sampled from a human patient who received a combined kidney and bone marrow transplant. Some of these T cells may belong to the graft donor.

The rearrangement uses TRBV11-2 and TRBJ2-7; TRBD1 matches 9 bases. Per the germline V gene, CDR1 is SGHAT and CDR2 is FQNNGV. V shed 0 bases and J 5 bases; nucleotides not matched to a gene: 5. This CDR3 comprises 15 residues. CDR3 nucleotides: TGTGCCAGCAGCTTAGATCGACAGGGGGTCAACGAGCAGTACTTC. Amino acids: CASSLDRQGVNEQYF.

V and J are TRBV12-5 and TRBJ2-3; D possibly corresponds to TRBD2 (5 bases). V lost 1 base and J 4 bases, leaving 9 bases between the germline ends. The CDR3 runs 14 residues. Germline V gene lookup returns CDR1 LGHNT and CDR2 FRNRAP. CDR3 DNA sequence: TGTGCTAGTGGTTTGGGCCCCGGGGCAGATACGCAGTATTTT. It encodes CASGLGPGADTQYF.

The chain joins TRBV9 to TRBJ2-7; a weak D match, TRBD1 (6 bases). The CDR3 loop spans 15 amino acids. The V and J ends lost 4 bases and 2 bases respectively, with 16 bases between them. The germline V gene has CDR1 SGDLS and CDR2 YYNGEE. CDR3 in DNA: TGTGCCAGCAGCCTAAGGGGGACAACTCCCTACGAGCAGTACTTC. The encoded protein is CASSLRGTTPYEQYF.

This chain links TRBV7-2 with TRBJ1-1, with a possible D match to TRBD1 (6 bases). The CDR3 has 15 amino acids. From germline, CDR1 is SGHTA and CDR2 FQGNSA. Trimming took 1 base from V and 4 from J, leaving 13 bases between them. In DNA, the CDR3 is TGTGCCAGCAGCTTAGGCTACAGGGTAGGCACTGAAGCTTTCTTT. It translates to CASSLGYRVGTEAFF.

This clone was counted between two and nine times. This chain joins TRBV4-3 and TRBJ1-3, with TRBD1 as a possible D gene (5 bases). This CDR3 region has 16 residues. The germline V and J ends were trimmed by 3 bases and 4 bases, with 16 bases remaining between them. Germline CDR1 LGHNA, CDR2 YSLEER. CDR3 amino acids: CASSQAGFWTGNTIYF. The CDR3 nucleotides are TGCGCCAGCAGCCAGGCAGGGTTCTGGACCGGAAACACCATATATTTT.

The chain has TRBV11-3 and TRBJ2-3, with TRBD1 identical over 12 bases. With 5 bases clipped from V and 4 bases from J, the junction kept 7 bases outside the gene matches. This CDR3 contains 16 residues. Germline V gives CDR1 SGHNT, CDR2 YENEEA. The CDR3 loop reads CASSIRDRGLADTQYF. CDR3 coding DNA: TGTGCCAGCAGCATTCGGGACAGGGGGCTGGCAGATACGCAGTATTTT.

The genes are TRBV6-5 and TRBJ1-1; 7 bases are shared with TRBD1. The CDR3 has 15 amino acids. CDR1 and CDR2 (germline): MNHEY, SVGAGI. Germline trimming cut 5 bases from V and 5 bases from J; bases unmatched to any gene: 11. CDR3 loop: CASSPEYRGATEAFF. CDR3 nucleotide sequence: TGTGCCAGCAGTCCCGAGTACAGGGGAGCGACTGAAGCTTTCTTT.

Turning to this clone: The sample carries other DNA sequences with the same CDR3. The V and J genes are TRBV20-1 and TRBJ1-1; no reliable D call. Germline V lookup: CDR1 DFQATT, CDR2 SNEGSKA (reference sequence). The CDR3 loop spans 11 amino acids. V was trimmed by 6 bases and J by 5 bases, leaving 10 bases between them. CDR3 region: CSALVRTEAFF. In nucleotides, the CDR3 is TGCAGTGCCCTAGTACGGACTGAAGCTTTCTTT.

Worth noting for this clone: A read error may account for a junction end that differs from germline. The V call is TRBV11-2, the J call TRBJ1-1, with a tentative D call TRBD1 (6 bases). CDR1 and CDR2 from the germline V gene are SGHAT and FQNNGV. CDR3 length equals 13 residues. The CDR3 DNA is TGTGCCAGCAGCCAACAAAAAGGGGGATACGTTCGTTTT. Translating gives CASSQQKGGYVRF.

The gene calls are TRBV5-4 and TRBJ1-1; D not resolved. The CDR3 is made up of 12 amino acids. CDR1 and CDR2 (germline): SGHNT, YYREEE (reference sequence). V was trimmed by 5 bases and J by 11 bases, leaving 16 bases between them. CDR3 nucleotides: TGTGCCAGCAGATTTCCCGGGGAGGTGGCTTTCTTT. This encodes CASRFPGEVAFF.

V and J are TRBV5-4 and TRBJ2-3; TRBD2 matches at 7 bases. The ends lost 1 base at V and 4 bases at J; junction bases unmatched: 6. The CDR3 runs 15 residues. From germline, CDR1 is SGHNT and CDR2 YYREEE (reference sequence). CDR3 coding DNA: TGTGCCAGCAGCTTGATGGGAGGGAGGGCAGATACGCAGTATTTT. It specifies CASSLMGGRADTQYF.

The chain links TRBV6-1 to TRBJ2-3; D perhaps matches TRBD1 (6 bases). CDR3 length equals 15 residues. Trimming took 2 bases from V and 4 from J, leaving 13 bases between them. The germline gives CDR1 MNHNS, CDR2 SASEGT. CDR3 protein: CASSERGIRADTQYF. CDR3 DNA sequence: TGTGCCAGCAGTGAAAGGGGGATTAGGGCAGATACGCAGTATTTT.

The chain uses TRBV7-2 and TRBJ1-1, with 8 bases lining up with TRBD1. Per germline, CDR1 SGHTA and CDR2 FQGNSA. The V gene end was trimmed by 3 bases and the J gene end by 1 base; junction bases not matched to a gene: 4. CDR3 size: 15 residues. The CDR3 DNA follows: TGTGCCAGCAGCTTGACAGGGGCCACGAACACTGAAGCTTTCTTT. It codes for CASSLTGATNTEAFF.

This chain connects TRBV4-3 to TRBJ2-7; a possible D gene is TRBD2 (5 bases). With 1 base removed from V and 3 bases from J, the gap between germline ends came to 16 bases. The CDR3 is made up of 16 amino acids. Germline CDR1 reads LGHNA; CDR2 reads YSLEER. The CDR3 loop reads CASSQVGAETLYEQYF. CDR3 nucleotide sequence: TGCGCCAGCAGCCAAGTTGGAGCGGAGACCCTCTACGAGCAGTACTTC.

CDR3 amino acids: CASSLGGSGDSSTDTQYF. The CDR3 DNA sequence: TGTGCCAGCAGCCTGGGTGGTAGCGGGGATTCTAGCACAGATACGCAGTATTTT. The genes are TRBV11-3 and TRBJ2-3, with 8 positions matching TRBD2. Germline CDR1 is SGHNT and CDR2 is YENEEA. After removal of 5 bases from V and 0 bases from J, the junction contained 13 bases not matched to a gene. This CDR3 comprises 18 residues.

This sequence joins TRBV4-3 and TRBJ2-2; 7 bases map to TRBD1. V was clipped by 3 bases and J by 1 base; unmatched bases: 2. The length of the CDR3 is 15 residues. CDR1 and CDR2 (germline): LGHNA, YSLEER. CDR3 amino acids: CASSQTGRNTGELFF. As DNA, the CDR3 is TGCGCCAGCAGCCAGACAGGGAGGAACACCGGGGAGCTGTTTTTT.

This chain links TRBV18 with TRBJ2-6; the D gene is possibly TRBD1 (6 bases). The germline V and J ends were trimmed by 3 bases and 0 bases, with 12 bases remaining between them. Germline-derived CDR1 and CDR2 are KGHSH and LQKENI. The CDR3 consists of 17 residues. For the CDR3, the DNA is TGTGCCAGCTCACCCAGGGGTCGCTACTCTGGGGCCAACGTCCTGACTTTC. Protein product: CASSPRGRYSGANVLTF.

This chain joins TRBV4-1 and TRBJ2-1; maybe TRBD2 (7 bases). Germline loops: CDR1 MGHRA, CDR2 YSYEKL. With 1 base removed from V and 4 bases from J, the gap between germline ends came to 14 bases. CDR3 length: 16 amino acids. The DNA of the CDR3 is TGCGCCAGCAGCCAAGTAGGAGGGGGGGCTTACAATGAGCAGTTCTTC. Its translation is CASSQVGGGAYNEQFF.

The V gene is TRBV27, the J gene TRBJ2-7, with TRBD1 as a possible D gene (5 bases). V lost 10 bases and J 0 bases, leaving 13 bases between the germline ends. From germline, CDR1 is MNHEY and CDR2 SMNVEV (reference sequence). CDR3 length: 13 residues. The CDR3 DNA is TGTGCCACCCAGGGTAGGGGCTCCTACGAGCAGTACTTC. Amino acids: CATQGRGSYEQYF.